The TCR beta chain described here comes from a study of post-analysis software for immune sequencing data. Turning to the study itself: Several disease courses (relapsing-remitting, secondary progressive and progressive-relapsing) of multiple sclerosis were included.

Study conclusions and caveats: TRBV segments more frequent in patients than in controls numbered five and included TRBV5-6, TRBV5-1 and TRBV20-1. Normalized Chao1 diversity was significantly lower in multiple sclerosis patients than in controls. Samples sharing a preparation batch grouped tightly together when assessed by F measure.

Looked up from germline, CDR1 is SQVTM and CDR2 is ANQGSEA. The CDR3 loop spans 14 amino acids. The ends were cut back, 2 bases at V and 2 bases at J, with 12 bases in the middle. Researchers reported that TCR beta cDNA libraries carried unique molecular identifiers. Input amounts of about 0.85 to 10 million T cells were used. These gave 500,000 or so cDNA molecules, so each molecule approximated one T cell. TCRdb reanalysed the PCR reads using MiXCR and keeps one entry per CDR3 protein. The data show 500,000 to 600,000 distinct CDR3 sequences, with about 40% seen just once and about 1.5% held by the top ten. In regard to this clonotype: Its antigen remains unknown.

The chain is built from TRBV29-1 and TRBJ1-1, with D perhaps TRBD1 (6 bases). This sequence was found in a girl between 10 and 17 years old with multiple sclerosis. Sequenced sample: blood. CDR3 region: CSVENRALNTEAFF. In DNA form, the CDR3 reads TGCAGCGTTGAAAACAGGGCCCTTAACACTGAAGCTTTCTTT.